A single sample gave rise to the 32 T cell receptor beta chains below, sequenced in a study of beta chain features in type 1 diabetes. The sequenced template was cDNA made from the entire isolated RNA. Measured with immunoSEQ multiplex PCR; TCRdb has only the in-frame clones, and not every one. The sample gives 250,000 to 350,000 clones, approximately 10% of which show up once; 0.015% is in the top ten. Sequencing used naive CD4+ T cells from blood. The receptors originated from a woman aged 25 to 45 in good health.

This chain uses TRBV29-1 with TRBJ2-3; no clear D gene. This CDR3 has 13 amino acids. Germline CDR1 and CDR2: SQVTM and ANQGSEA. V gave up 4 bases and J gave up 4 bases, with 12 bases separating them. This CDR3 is CSVGADGSDTQYF. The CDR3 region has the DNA TGCAGCGTTGGAGCCGACGGGTCAGATACGCAGTATTTT.

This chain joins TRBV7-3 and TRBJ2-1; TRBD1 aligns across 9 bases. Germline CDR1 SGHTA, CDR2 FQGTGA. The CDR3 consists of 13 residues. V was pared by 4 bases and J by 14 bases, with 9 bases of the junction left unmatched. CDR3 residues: CASSSNAGQGKFF. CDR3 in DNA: TGTGCCAGCAGCTCCAACGCGGGACAGGGAAAGTTCTTC.

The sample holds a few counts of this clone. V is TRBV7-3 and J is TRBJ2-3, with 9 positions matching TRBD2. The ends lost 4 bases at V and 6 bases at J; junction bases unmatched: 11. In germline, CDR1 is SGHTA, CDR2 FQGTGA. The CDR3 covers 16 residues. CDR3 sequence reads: CASSSRVIAGADTQYF. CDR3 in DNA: TGTGCCAGCAGCTCTCGGGTGATAGCGGGAGCGGATACGCAGTATTTT.

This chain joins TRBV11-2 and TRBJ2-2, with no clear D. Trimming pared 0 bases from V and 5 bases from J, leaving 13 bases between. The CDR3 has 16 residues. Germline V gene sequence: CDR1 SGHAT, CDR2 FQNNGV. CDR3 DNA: TGTGCCAGCAGCTTAGATCGGCAGGTTCAGACCGGGGAGCTGTTTTTT. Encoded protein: CASSLDRQVQTGELFF.

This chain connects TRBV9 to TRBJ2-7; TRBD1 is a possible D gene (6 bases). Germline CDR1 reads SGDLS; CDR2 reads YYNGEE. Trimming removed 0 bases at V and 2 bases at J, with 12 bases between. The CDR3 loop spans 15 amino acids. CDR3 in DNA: TGTGCCAGCAGCGTAGCGGACAGCTTGACCTACGAGCAGTACTTC. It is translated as CASSVADSLTYEQYF. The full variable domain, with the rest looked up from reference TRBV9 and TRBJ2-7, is DSGVTQTPKHLITATGQRVTLRCSPRSGDLSVYWYQQSLDQGLQFLIQYYNGEERAKGNILERFSAQQFPDLHSELNLSSLELGDSALYFCASSVADSLTYEQYFGPGTRLTVT.

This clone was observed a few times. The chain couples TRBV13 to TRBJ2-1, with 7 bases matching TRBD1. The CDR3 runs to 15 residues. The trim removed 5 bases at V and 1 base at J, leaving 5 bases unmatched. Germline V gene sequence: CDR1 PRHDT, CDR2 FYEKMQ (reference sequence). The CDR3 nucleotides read TGTGCCAGCAGCGAGGGGGCGGCTTCCTACAATGAGCAGTTCTTC. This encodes CASSEGAASYNEQFF.

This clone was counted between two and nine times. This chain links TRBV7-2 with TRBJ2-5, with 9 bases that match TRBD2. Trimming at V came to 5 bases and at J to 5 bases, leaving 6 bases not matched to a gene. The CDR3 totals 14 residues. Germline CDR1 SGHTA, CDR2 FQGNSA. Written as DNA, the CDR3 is TGTGCCAGCAGCCCCCTAGCGGGAAGTGAGACCCAGTACTTC. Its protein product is CASSPLAGSETQYF.

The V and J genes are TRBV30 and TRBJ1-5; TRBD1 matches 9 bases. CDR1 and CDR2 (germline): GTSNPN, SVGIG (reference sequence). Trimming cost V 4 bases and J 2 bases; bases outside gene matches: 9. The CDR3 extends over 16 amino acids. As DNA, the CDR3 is TGTGCCTGGACCTTCTCCTGGGACAGGGGCAATCAGCCCCAGCATTTT. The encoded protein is CAWTFSWDRGNQPQHF.

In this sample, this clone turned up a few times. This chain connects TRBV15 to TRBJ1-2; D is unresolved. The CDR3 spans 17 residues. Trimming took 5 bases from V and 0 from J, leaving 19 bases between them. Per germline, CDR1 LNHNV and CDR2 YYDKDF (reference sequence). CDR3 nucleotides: TGTGCCACCAGCCCCGTCGGGGTACCACGAGCTAACTATGGCTACACCTTC. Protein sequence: CATSPVGVPRANYGYTF.

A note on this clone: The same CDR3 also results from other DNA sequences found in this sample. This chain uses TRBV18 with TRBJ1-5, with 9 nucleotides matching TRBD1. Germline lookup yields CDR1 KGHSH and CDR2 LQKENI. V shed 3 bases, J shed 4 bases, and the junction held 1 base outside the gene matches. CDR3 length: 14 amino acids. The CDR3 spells CASSPGQGNQPQHF. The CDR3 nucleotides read TGTGCCAGCTCACCCGGACAGGGGAATCAGCCCCAGCATTTT.

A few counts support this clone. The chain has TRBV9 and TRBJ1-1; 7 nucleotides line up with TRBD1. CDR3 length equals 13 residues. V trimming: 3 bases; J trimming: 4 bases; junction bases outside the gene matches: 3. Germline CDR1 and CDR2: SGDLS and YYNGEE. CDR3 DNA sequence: TGTGCCAGCAGCGGACAGGGTCGCACTGAAGCTTTCTTT. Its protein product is CASSGQGRTEAFF.

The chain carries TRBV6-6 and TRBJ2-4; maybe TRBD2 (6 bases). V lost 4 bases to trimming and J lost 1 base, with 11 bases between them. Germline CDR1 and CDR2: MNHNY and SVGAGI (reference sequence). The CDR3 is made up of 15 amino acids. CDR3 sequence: CASSSRGTAKNIQYF. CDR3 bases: TGTGCCAGCAGTTCTCGGGGGACCGCCAAAAACATTCAGTACTTC.

The DNA of the CDR3 is TGTGCCAGCAGCCCCGGGACTAGCGGGAGGATTCTAGATACGCAGTATTTT. It encodes CASSPGTSGRILDTQYF. This chain connects TRBV7-2 to TRBJ2-3; 15 bases match TRBD2. The CDR3 covers 17 residues. Trimming at V came to 5 bases and at J to 5 bases, leaving 8 bases not matched to a gene. Germline lookup yields CDR1 SGHTA and CDR2 FQGNSA.

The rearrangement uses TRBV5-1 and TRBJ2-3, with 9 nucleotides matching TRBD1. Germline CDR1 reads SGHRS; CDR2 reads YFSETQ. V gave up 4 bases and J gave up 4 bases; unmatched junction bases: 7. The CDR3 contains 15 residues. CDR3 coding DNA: TGCGCCAGCAGCGAAAGGACAGGGGTGGCAGATACGCAGTATTTT. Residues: CASSERTGVADTQYF.

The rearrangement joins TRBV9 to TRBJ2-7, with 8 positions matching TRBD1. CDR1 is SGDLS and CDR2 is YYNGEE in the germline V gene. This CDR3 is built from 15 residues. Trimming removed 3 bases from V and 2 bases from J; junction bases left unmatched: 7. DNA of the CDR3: TGTGCCAGCAGCGCTAGGACAGGGCCGACCTACGAGCAGTACTTC. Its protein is CASSARTGPTYEQYF.

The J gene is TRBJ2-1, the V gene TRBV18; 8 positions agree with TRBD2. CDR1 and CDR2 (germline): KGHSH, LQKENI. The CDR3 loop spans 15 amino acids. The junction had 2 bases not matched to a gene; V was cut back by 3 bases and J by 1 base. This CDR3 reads CASSPGTRSYNEQFF. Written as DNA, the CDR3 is TGTGCCAGCTCACCCGGGACTAGATCCTACAATGAGCAGTTCTTC.

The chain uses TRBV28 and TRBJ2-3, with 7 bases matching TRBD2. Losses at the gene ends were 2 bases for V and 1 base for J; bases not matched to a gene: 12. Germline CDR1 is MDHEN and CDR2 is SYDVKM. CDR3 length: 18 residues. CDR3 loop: CASSLVHSGWAGTDTQYF. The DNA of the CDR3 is TGTGCCAGCAGTTTAGTTCATAGCGGGTGGGCTGGCACAGATACGCAGTATTTT.

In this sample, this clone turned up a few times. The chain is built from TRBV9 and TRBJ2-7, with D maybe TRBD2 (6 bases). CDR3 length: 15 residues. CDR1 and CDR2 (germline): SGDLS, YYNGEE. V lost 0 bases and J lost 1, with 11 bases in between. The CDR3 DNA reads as TGTGCCAGCAGCGTAGGGGGGGACGTGTCCTACGAGCAGTACTTC. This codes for CASSVGGDVSYEQYF. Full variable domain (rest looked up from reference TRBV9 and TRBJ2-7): DSGVTQTPKHLITATGQRVTLRCSPRSGDLSVYWYQQSLDQGLQFLIQYYNGEERAKGNILERFSAQQFPDLHSELNLSSLELGDSALYFCASSVGGDVSYEQYFGPGTRLTVT.

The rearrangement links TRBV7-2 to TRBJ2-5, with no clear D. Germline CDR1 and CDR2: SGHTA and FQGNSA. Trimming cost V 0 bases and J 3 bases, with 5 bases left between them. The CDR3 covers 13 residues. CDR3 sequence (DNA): TGTGCCAGCAGCTTAGCTACTAAAGAGACCCAGTACTTC. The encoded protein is CASSLATKETQYF. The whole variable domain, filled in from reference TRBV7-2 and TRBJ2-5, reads GAGVSQSPSNKVTEKGKDVELRCDPISGHTALYWYRQSLGQGLEFLIYFQGNSAPDKSGLPSDRFSAERTGGSVSTLTIQRTQQEDSAVYLCASSLATKETQYFGPGTRLLVL.

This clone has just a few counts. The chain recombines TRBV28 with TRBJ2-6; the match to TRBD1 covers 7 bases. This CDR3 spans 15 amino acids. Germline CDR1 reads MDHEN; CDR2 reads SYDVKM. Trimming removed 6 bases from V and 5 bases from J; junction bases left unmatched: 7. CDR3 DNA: TGTGCCAGCAGGGGCACAGGGGAGAGGGCCAACGTCCTGACTTTC. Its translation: CASRGTGERANVLTF. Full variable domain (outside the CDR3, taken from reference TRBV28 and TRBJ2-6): DVKVTQSSRYLVKRTGEKVFLECVQDMDHENMFWYRQDPGLGLRLIYFSYDVKMKEKGDIPEGYSVSREKKERFSLILESASTNQTSMYLCASRGTGERANVLTFGAGSRLTVL.

This CDR3 is CASSPGQGHEKLFF. CDR3 bases: TGCGCCAGCAGCCCGGGACAGGGCCACGAAAAACTGTTTTTT. The rearrangement uses TRBV5-1 and TRBJ1-4, with 9 positions matching TRBD1. This CDR3 has 14 amino acids. The germline V gene encodes CDR1 SGHRS and CDR2 YFSETQ. Unmatched junction bases numbered 6, after V lost 4 bases and J lost 8 bases.

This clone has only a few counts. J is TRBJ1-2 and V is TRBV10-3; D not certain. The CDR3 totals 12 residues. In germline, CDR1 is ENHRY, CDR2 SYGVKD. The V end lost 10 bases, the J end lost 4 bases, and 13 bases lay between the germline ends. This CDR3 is CATTVSGYGYTF. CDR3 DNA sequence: TGTGCCACCACGGTGAGTGGCTATGGCTACACCTTC.

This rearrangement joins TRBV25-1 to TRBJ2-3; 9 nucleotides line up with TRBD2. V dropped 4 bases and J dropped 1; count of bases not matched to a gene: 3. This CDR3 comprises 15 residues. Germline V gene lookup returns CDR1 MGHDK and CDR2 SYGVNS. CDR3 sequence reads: CASSGGGRGTDTQYF. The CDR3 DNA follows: TGTGCCAGCAGTGGAGGCGGGAGGGGCACAGATACGCAGTATTTT.

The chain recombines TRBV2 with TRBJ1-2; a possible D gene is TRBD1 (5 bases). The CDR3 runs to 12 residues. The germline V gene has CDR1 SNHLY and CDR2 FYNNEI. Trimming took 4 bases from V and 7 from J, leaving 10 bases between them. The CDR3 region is CASSADTLGYTF. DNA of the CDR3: TGTGCCAGCAGTGCGGACACACTTGGCTACACCTTC. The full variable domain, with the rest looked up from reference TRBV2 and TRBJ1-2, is EPEVTQTPSHQVTQMGQEVILRCVPISNHLYFYWYRQILGQKVEFLVSFYNNEISEKSEIFDDQFSVERPDGSNFTLKIRSTKLEDSAMYFCASSADTLGYTFGSGTRLTVV.

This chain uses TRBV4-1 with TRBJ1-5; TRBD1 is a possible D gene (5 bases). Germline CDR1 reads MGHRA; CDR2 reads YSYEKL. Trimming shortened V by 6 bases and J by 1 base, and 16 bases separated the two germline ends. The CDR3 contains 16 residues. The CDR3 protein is CASSGDPGGSNQPQHF. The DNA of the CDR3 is TGCGCCAGCAGTGGTGACCCCGGGGGAAGCAATCAGCCCCAGCATTTT.

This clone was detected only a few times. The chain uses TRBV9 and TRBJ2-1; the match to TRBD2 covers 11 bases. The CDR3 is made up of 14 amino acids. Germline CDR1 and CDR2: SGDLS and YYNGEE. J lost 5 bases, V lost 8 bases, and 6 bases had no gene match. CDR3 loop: CASSGTSGDNEQFF. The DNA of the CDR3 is TGTGCCAGTTCCGGGACTAGCGGAGACAATGAGCAGTTCTTC. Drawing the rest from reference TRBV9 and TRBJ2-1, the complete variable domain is DSGVTQTPKHLITATGQRVTLRCSPRSGDLSVYWYQQSLDQGLQFLIQYYNGEERAKGNILERFSAQQFPDLHSELNLSSLELGDSALYFCASSGTSGDNEQFFGPGTRLTVL.

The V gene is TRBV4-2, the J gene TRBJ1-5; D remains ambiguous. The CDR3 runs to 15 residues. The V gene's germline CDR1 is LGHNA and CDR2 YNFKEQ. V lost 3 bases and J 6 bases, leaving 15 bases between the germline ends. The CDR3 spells CASSQVEENGQPQHF. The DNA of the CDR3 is TGTGCCAGCAGCCAGGTGGAGGAGAACGGTCAGCCCCAGCATTTT.

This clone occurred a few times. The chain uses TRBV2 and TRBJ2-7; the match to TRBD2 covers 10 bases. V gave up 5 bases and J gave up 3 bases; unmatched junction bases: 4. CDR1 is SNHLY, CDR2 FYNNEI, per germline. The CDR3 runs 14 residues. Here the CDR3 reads CASSLAGGLYEQYF. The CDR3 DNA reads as TGTGCCAGCAGTTTAGCGGGAGGCCTCTACGAGCAGTACTTC.

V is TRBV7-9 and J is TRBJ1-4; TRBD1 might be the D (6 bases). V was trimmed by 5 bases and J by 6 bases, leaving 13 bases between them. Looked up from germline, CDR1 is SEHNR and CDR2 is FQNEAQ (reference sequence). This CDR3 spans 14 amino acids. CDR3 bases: TGTGCCAGCAGCGAGGGGGAGATTCATGAAAAACTGTTTTTT. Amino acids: CASSEGEIHEKLFF.

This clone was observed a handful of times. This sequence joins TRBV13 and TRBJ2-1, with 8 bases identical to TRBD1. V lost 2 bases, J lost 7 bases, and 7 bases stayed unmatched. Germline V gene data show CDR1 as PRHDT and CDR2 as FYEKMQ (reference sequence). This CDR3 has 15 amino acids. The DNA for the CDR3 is TGTGCCAGCAGCTTACCGGGACAGGCCGGGAATGAGCAGTTCTTC. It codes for CASSLPGQAGNEQFF. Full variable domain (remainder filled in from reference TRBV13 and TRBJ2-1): AAGVIQSPRHLIKEKRETATLKCYPIPRHDTVYWYQQGPGQDPQFLISFYEKMQSDKGSIPDRFSAQQFSDYHSELNMSSLELGDSALYFCASSLPGQAGNEQFFGPGTRLTVL.

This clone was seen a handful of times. CDR3: CASSSTGGGYYEQYF. The DNA for the CDR3 is TGTGCCAGCAGCTCTACAGGGGGCGGTTACTACGAGCAGTACTTC. The chain links TRBV28 to TRBJ2-7, with 9 positions matching TRBD1. V dropped 6 bases and J dropped 3; count of bases not matched to a gene: 9. The CDR3 loop spans 15 amino acids. Looked up from germline, CDR1 is MDHEN and CDR2 is SYDVKM.

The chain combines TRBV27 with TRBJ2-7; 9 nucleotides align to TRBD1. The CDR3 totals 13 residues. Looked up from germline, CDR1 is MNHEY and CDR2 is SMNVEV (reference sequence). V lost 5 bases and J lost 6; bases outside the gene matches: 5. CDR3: CASSTSTGGEQYF. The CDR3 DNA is TGTGCCAGCAGTACCTCGACAGGGGGCGAGCAGTACTTC.